This is a list of T cell receptor beta chains from one sample in a study. Via MiXCR, TCRdb re-called the RT-PCR reads, giving one row per CDR3 protein. The data contain 650,000 to 800,000 distinct CDR3 sequences, approximately 15% of them singletons. The sequencing sample was made of memory CD4+ T cells from blood. The origin of the receptors is a female donor in good health, serving as a healthy control. CDR3s include the opening cysteine and the closing phenylalanine or tryptophan. The order of the fields is J gene, clone size, D gene, V gene, CDR3 protein, CDR3 DNA. D genes are given only for firm matches. Only part of the rows carry a size: once, few, many, or a class if the clone is expanded.

j_gene: TRBJ2-5
abundance: many
d_gene: -
v_gene: TRBV7-9
CDR3aa: CASTQRASQETQYF
CDR3nt: TGTGCCAGCACCCAAAGGGCTTCCCAAGAGACCCAGTACTTC

j_gene: TRBJ2-3
abundance: few
d_gene: -
v_gene: TRBV6-6
CDR3aa: CASSLGSWYTDTQYF
CDR3nt: TGTGCCAGCAGTTTAGGCTCCTGGTACACAGATACGCAGTATTTT

j_gene: TRBJ2-5
abundance: many
d_gene: TRBD1
v_gene: TRBV20-1
CDR3aa: CSARPIQGKASISRGETQYF
CDR3nt: TGCAGTGCTAGACCGATACAGGGGAAGGCTAGCATCTCAAGGGGGGAGACCCAGTACTTC

j_gene: TRBJ1-2
abundance: few
d_gene: -
v_gene: TRBV5-1
CDR3aa: CASSLGTEDVDGYTF
CDR3nt: TGCGCCAGCAGCTTGGGGACGGAGGACGTGGATGGCTACACCTTC

j_gene: TRBJ2-5
abundance: -
d_gene: TRBD1
v_gene: TRBV11-2
CDR3aa: CASSFTGGLETQYF
CDR3nt: TGTGCCAGCAGCTTTACAGGGGGCCTGGAGACCCAGTACTTC

j_gene: TRBJ2-3
abundance: -
d_gene: -
v_gene: TRBV7-2
CDR3aa: CASSLQSALSTDTLYF
CDR3nt: TGTGCCAGCAGCTTACAAAGCGCCCTAAGCACAGATACGCTGTATTTT

j_gene: TRBJ2-1
abundance: few
d_gene: TRBD2
v_gene: TRBV11-2
CDR3aa: CASSWGGVYNEQFF
CDR3nt: TGTGCCAGCTCTTGGGGGGGAGTGTACAATGAGCAGTTCTTC

j_gene: TRBJ1-2
abundance: -
d_gene: -
v_gene: TRBV2
CDR3aa: CASSERQGHANYGYTF
CDR3nt: TGTGCCAGCAGTGAAAGGCAGGGCCACGCTAACTATGGCTACACCTTC

j_gene: TRBJ2-2
abundance: -
d_gene: TRBD2
v_gene: TRBV20-1
CDR3aa: CSAKGLAGLNTGELFF
CDR3nt: TGCAGTGCCAAAGGACTAGCGGGCCTGAACACCGGGGAGCTGTTTTTT

j_gene: TRBJ2-7
abundance: few
d_gene: TRBD1
v_gene: TRBV7-9
CDR3aa: CASREGTVSYEQYF
CDR3nt: TGTGCCAGCAGGGAAGGGACAGTCTCCTACGAGCAGTACTTC

j_gene: TRBJ1-2
abundance: many
d_gene: TRBD1
v_gene: TRBV20-1
CDR3aa: CSASHQGQGIDGYTF
CDR3nt: TGCAGTGCTTCTCACCAGGGACAGGGAATTGACGGCTACACCTTC

j_gene: TRBJ2-6
abundance: -
d_gene: TRBD1
v_gene: TRBV27
CDR3aa: CASSRDRNLGANVLTF
CDR3nt: TGTGCCAGCAGTCGGGACAGAAATCTCGGGGCCAACGTCCTGACTTTC

j_gene: TRBJ1-1
abundance: few
d_gene: -
v_gene: TRBV18
CDR3aa: CASSYLEQGMNTEAFF
CDR3nt: TGTGCCAGCTCATACCTAGAACAGGGCATGAACACTGAAGCTTTCTTT

j_gene: TRBJ2-1
abundance: -
d_gene: TRBD1
v_gene: TRBV7-9
CDR3aa: CASSRGLYDEQFF
CDR3nt: TGTGCCAGCAGCAGGGGGCTTTACGATGAGCAGTTCTTC

j_gene: TRBJ1-4
abundance: once
d_gene: TRBD1
v_gene: TRBV6-1
CDR3aa: CASSERDRNEKLFF
CDR3nt: TGTGCCAGCAGTGAACGGGACAGAAATGAAAAACTGTTTTTT

j_gene: TRBJ2-2
abundance: -
d_gene: -
v_gene: TRBV5-5
CDR3aa: CASSLRATNTGELFF
CDR3nt: TGTGCCAGCAGCTTGAGGGCCACGAACACCGGGGAGCTGTTTTTT

j_gene: TRBJ2-7
abundance: few
d_gene: TRBD1
v_gene: TRBV27
CDR3aa: CASSIVGTGGIYEQYF
CDR3nt: TGTGCCAGCTCGATAGTAGGGACAGGGGGAATCTACGAGCAGTACTTC

j_gene: TRBJ2-5
abundance: -
d_gene: -
v_gene: TRBV5-4
CDR3aa: CASTKSGGEETQYF
CDR3nt: TGTGCCAGCACCAAAAGTGGGGGAGAAGAGACCCAGTACTTC

j_gene: TRBJ1-4
abundance: many
d_gene: -
v_gene: TRBV29-1
CDR3aa: CSVQTQEKLFF
CDR3nt: TGCAGCGTGCAAACACAGGAAAAACTGTTTTTT

j_gene: TRBJ2-7
abundance: -
d_gene: -
v_gene: TRBV27
CDR3aa: CASSQRQEYEQYF
CDR3nt: TGTGCCAGCAGTCAGCGACAGGAGTACGAGCAGTACTTC

j_gene: TRBJ1-2
abundance: -
d_gene: -
v_gene: TRBV12-3/TRBV12-4
CDR3aa: CASSLWGAAENGYTF
CDR3nt: TGTGCCAGCAGCTTGTGGGGGGCGGCGGAAAATGGCTACACCTTC

j_gene: TRBJ2-4
abundance: -
d_gene: -
v_gene: TRBV12-3/TRBV12-4
CDR3aa: CASRLTANIQYF
CDR3nt: TGTGCCAGCAGGTTGACAGCAAACATTCAGTACTTC

j_gene: TRBJ2-5
abundance: many
d_gene: TRBD1
v_gene: TRBV15
CDR3aa: CATRFQGAIETQYF
CDR3nt: TGTGCCACCAGGTTCCAGGGGGCGATCGAGACCCAGTACTTC

j_gene: TRBJ2-3
abundance: few
d_gene: TRBD2
v_gene: TRBV12-3/TRBV12-4
CDR3aa: CASTFLAGGGTDTQYF
CDR3nt: TGTGCCAGCACCTTTCTAGCGGGAGGAGGTACAGATACGCAGTATTTT

j_gene: TRBJ2-3
abundance: many
d_gene: -
v_gene: TRBV5-1
CDR3aa: CASRQGQRADTQYF
CDR3nt: TGCGCCAGCAGACAGGGACAGCGGGCGGATACGCAGTATTTT

j_gene: TRBJ1-6
abundance: -
d_gene: -
v_gene: TRBV6-4
CDR3aa: CASSNPLLPSPLHF
CDR3nt: TGTGCCAGCAGTAACCCCTTACTGCCTTCACCCCTCCACTTT

j_gene: TRBJ2-5
abundance: many
d_gene: -
v_gene: TRBV12-3/TRBV12-4
CDR3aa: CASSLGQTQYF
CDR3nt: TGTGCCAGCAGTTTAGGCCAGACCCAGTACTTC

j_gene: TRBJ1-3
abundance: -
d_gene: -
v_gene: TRBV21-1
CDR3aa: CASSDQQGTAGNTIYF
CDR3nt: TGTGCCAGCAGCGACCAACAGGGGACGGCTGGAAACACCATATATTTT

j_gene: TRBJ2-5
abundance: -
d_gene: TRBD2
v_gene: TRBV3-1
CDR3aa: CASSQSGTSGETQYF
CDR3nt: TGTGCCAGCAGCCAATCCGGGACTAGCGGAGAGACCCAGTACTTC